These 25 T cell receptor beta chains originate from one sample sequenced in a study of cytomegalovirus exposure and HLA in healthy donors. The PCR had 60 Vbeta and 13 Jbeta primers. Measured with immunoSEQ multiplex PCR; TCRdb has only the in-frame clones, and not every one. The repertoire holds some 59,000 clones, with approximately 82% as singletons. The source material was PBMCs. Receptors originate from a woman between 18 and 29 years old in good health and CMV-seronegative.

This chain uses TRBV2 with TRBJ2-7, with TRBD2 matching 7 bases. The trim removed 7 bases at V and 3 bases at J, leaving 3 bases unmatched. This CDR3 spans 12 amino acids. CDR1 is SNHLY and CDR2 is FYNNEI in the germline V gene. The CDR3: CASTREGYEQYF. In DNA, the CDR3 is TGTGCCAGCACCAGGGAGGGCTACGAGCAGTACTTC.

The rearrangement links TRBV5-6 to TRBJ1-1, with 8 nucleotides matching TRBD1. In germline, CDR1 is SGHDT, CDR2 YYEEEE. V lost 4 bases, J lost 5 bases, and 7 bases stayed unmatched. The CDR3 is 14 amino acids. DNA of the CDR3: TGTGCCAGCAGCCCAGGGGGCGGGAAGACTGAAGCTTTCTTT. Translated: CASSPGGGKTEAFF.

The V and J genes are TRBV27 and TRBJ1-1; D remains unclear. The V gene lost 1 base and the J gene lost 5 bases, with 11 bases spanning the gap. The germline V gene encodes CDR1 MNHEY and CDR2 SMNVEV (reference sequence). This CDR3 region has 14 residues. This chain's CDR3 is CASSLFSVRTEAFF. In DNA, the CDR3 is TGTGCCAGCAGTTTATTTTCAGTCAGGACTGAAGCTTTCTTT.

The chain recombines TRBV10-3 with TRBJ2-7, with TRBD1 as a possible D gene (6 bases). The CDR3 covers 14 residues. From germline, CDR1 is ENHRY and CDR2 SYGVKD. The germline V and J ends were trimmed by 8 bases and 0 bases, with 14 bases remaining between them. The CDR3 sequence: CAIGRGQSSYEQYF. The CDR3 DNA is TGTGCCATCGGTCGGGGACAAAGCTCCTACGAGCAGTACTTC.

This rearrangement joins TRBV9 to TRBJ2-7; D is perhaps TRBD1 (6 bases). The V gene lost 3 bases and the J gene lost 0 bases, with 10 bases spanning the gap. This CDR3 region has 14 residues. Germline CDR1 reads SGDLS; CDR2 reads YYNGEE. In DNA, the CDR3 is TGTGCCAGCAGCGGACGGGACAACTCCTACGAGCAGTACTTC. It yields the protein CASSGRDNSYEQYF.

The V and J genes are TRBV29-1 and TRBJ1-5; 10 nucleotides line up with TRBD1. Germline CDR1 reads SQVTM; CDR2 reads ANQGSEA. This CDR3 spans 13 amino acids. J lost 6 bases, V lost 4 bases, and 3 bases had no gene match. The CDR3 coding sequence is TGCAGCGTTGGGGGGACAGGGGTTCAGCCCCAGCATTTT. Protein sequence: CSVGGTGVQPQHF.

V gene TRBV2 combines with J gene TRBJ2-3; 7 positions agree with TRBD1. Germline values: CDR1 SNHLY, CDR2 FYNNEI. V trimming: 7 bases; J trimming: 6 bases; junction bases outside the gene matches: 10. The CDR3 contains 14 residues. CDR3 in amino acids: CASTKAGGADTQYF. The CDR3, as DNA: TGTGCCAGCACCAAGGCAGGGGGTGCGGATACGCAGTATTTT.

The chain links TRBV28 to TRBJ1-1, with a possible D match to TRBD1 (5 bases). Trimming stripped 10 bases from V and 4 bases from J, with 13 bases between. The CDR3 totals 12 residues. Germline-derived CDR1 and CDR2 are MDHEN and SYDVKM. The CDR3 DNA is TGTGCCACAAATCGGGGGTCCACTGAAGCTTTCTTT. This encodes CATNRGSTEAFF.

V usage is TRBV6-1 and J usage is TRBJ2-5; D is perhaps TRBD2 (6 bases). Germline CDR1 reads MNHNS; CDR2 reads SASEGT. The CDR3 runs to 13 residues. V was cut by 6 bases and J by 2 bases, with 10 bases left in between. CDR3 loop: CASRVGLQETQYF. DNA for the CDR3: TGTGCCAGCAGAGTTGGACTACAAGAGACCCAGTACTTC.

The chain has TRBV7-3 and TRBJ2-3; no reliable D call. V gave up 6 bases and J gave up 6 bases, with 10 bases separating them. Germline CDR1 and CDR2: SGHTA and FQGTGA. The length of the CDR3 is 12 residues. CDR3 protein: CASSVNSDTQYF. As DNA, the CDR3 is TGTGCCAGCAGTGTAAACAGTGATACGCAGTATTTT.

The CDR3 loop reads CASSQDNRRQGTSSGELFF. The CDR3 DNA follows: TGTGCCAGCAGCCAAGACAACCGTCGACAGGGGACCTCGTCCGGGGAGCTGTTTTTT. The gene calls are TRBV4-2 and TRBJ2-2; 8 nucleotides agree with TRBD1. The junction had 15 bases not matched to a gene; V was cut back by 0 bases and J by 6 bases. CDR1 and CDR2 (germline): LGHNA, YNFKEQ. The CDR3 extends over 19 amino acids.

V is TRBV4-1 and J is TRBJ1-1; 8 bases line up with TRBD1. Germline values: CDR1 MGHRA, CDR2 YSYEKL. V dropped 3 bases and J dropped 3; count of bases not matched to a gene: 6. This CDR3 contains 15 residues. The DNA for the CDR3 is TGCGCCAGCAGCCATCACGACAGGGGTTACACTGAAGCTTTCTTT. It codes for CASSHHDRGYTEAFF.

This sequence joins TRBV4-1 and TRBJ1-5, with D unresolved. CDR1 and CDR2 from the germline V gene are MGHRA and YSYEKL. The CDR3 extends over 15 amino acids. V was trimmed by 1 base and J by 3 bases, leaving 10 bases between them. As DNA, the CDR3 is TGCGCCAGCAGCCAAGGATGGAGTGACAATCAGCCCCAGCATTTT. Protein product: CASSQGWSDNQPQHF.

CDR3 nucleotide sequence: TGTGCCTGGAGTGTACGGGGGGAGTTTGAAGCTTTCTTT. Amino acid sequence: CAWSVRGEFEAFF. J is TRBJ1-1 and V is TRBV30; a possible D gene is TRBD1 (5 bases). CDR1 is GTSNPN and CDR2 is SVGIG in the germline V gene (reference sequence). The V end was cut by 0 bases, the J end by 7 bases, with 12 bases between. The CDR3 runs 13 residues.

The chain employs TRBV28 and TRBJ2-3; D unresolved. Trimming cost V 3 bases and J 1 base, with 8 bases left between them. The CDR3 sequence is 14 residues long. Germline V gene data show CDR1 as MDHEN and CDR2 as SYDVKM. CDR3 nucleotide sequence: TGTGCCAGCAGTTTGCGTCCGGGCACAGATACGCAGTATTTT. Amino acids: CASSLRPGTDTQYF.

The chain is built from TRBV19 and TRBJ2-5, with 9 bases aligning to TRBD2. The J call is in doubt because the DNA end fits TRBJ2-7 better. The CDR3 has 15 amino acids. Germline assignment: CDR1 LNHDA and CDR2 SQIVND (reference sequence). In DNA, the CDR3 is TGTGCCAGTAGTATAGCTAGCGGGACTTACTACGAGCAGTACTTC. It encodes CASSIASGTYYEQYF.

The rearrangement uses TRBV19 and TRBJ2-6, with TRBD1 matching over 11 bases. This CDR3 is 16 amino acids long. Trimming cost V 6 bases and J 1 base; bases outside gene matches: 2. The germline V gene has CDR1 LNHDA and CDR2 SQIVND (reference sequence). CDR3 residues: CASSGQGASGANVLTF. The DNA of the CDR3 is TGTGCCAGTAGCGGACAGGGGGCATCTGGGGCCAACGTCCTGACTTTC.

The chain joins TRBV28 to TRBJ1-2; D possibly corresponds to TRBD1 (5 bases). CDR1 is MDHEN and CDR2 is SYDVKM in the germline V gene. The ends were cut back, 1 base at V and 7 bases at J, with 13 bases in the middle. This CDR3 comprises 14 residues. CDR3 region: CASSLSGQSCGYTF. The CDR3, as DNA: TGTGCCAGCAGTTTATCAGGGCAGTCCTGTGGCTACACCTTC.

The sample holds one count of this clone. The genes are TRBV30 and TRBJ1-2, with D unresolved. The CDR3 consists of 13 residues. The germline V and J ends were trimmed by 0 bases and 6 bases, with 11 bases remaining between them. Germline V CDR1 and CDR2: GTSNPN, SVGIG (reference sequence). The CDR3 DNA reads TGTGCCTGGAGTGTTGGAATGGCGGATGGCTACACCTTC. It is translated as CAWSVGMADGYTF.

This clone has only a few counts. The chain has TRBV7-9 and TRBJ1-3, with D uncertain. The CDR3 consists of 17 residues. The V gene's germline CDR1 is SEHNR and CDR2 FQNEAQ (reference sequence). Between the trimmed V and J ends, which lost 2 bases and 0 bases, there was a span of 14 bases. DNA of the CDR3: TGTGCCAGCAGCTTAAGGGAGTACCGGGACTCTGGAAACACCATATATTTT. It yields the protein CASSLREYRDSGNTIYF.

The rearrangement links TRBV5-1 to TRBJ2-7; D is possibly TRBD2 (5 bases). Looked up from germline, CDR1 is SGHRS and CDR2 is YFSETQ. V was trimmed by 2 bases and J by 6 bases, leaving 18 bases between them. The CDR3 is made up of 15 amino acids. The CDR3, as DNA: TGCGCCAGCAGCTTTCGGCTAGCCCTTCGGTGCGAGCAGTACTTC. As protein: CASSFRLALRCEQYF.

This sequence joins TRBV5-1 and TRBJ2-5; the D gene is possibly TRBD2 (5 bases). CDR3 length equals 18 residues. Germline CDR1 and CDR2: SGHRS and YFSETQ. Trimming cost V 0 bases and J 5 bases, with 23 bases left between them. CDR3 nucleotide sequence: TGCGCCAGCAGCTTGGCCGACCCGGCACTCCTGGGAGTTGAGACCCAGTACTTC. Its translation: CASSLADPALLGVETQYF.

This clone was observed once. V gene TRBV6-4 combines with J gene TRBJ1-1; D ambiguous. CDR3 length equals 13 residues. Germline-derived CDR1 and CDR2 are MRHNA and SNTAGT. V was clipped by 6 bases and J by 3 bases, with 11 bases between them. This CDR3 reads CASSVEFDTEAFF. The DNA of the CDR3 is TGTGCCAGCAGCGTCGAGTTCGACACTGAAGCTTTCTTT.

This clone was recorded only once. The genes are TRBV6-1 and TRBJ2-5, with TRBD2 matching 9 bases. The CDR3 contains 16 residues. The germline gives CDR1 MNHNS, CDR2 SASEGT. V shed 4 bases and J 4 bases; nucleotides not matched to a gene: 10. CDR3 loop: CASSGIAGEGGETQYF. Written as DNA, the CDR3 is TGTGCCAGCAGTGGCATAGCGGGAGAGGGAGGAGAGACCCAGTACTTC.

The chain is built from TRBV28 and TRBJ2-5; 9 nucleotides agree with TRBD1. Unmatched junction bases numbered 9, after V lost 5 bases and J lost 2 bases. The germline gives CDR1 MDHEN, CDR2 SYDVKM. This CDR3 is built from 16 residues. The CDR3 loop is CASSTLSGTGQETQYF. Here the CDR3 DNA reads TGTGCCAGCAGTACCCTCTCCGGGACAGGGCAAGAGACCCAGTACTTC.